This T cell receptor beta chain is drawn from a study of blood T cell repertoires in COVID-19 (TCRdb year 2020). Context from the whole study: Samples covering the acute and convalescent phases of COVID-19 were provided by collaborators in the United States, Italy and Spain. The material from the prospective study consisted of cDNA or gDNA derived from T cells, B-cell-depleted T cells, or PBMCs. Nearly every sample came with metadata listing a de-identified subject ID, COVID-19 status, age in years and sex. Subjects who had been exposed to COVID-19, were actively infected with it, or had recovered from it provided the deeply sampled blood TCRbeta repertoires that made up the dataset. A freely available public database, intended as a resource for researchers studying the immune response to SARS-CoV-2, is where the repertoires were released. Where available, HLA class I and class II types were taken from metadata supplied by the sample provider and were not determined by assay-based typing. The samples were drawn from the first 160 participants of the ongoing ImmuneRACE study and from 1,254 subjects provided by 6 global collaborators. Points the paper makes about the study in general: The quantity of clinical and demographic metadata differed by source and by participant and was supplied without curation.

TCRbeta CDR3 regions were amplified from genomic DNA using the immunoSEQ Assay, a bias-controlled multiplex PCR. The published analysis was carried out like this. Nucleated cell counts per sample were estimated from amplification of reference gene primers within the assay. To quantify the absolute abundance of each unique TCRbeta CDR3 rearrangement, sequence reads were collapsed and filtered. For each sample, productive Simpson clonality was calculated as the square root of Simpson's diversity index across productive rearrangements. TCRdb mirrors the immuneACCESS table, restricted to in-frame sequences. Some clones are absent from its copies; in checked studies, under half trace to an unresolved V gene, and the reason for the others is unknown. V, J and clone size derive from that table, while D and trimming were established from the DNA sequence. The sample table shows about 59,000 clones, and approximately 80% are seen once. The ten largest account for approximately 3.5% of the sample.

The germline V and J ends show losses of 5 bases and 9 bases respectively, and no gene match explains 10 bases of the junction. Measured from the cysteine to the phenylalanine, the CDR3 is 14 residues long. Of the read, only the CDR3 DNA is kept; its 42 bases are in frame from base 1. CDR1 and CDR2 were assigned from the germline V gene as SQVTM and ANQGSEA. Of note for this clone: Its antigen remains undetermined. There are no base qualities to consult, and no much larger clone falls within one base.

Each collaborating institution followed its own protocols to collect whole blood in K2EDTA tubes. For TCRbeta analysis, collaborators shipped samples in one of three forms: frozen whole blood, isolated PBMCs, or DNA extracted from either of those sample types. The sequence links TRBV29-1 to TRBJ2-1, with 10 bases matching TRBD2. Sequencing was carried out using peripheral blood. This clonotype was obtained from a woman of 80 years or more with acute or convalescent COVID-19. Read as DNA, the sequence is TGCAGCGTTAGGATAGCGGGAGGTTTTATTGAGCAGTTCTTC. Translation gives CSVRIAGGFIEQFF.